The next 20 T cell receptor beta chains were all read from a single sample in a study of early T cells in non-severe SARS-CoV-2 infection. TCRdb re-derived calls from the 5' RACE reads in MiXCR, one entry per CDR3 protein. The repertoire consists of approximately 77,000 distinct CDR3 sequences, with 9% to 15% occurring once and the leading ten covering 15% to 18%. The sample was whole blood, taken at baseline. Receptors originate from an adult who was a healthcare worker with PCR-confirmed SARS-CoV-2 infection or an uninfected control (not recorded which). The donor label of this sample is uncertain.

This clonotype was seen only a few times. The chain combines TRBV29-1 with TRBJ1-1; D uncertain. The CDR3 consists of 14 residues. Trimming removed 4 bases at V and 4 bases at J, with 16 bases between. CDR1 SQVTM and CDR2 ANQGSEA come from the germline V gene. Here the CDR3 reads CSVGLRLPATEAFF. In nucleotides, the CDR3 is TGCAGCGTTGGTCTTCGGCTCCCCGCCACTGAAGCTTTCTTT.

The sample holds a few counts of this clonotype. J is TRBJ2-5 and V is TRBV12-3 or TRBV12-4; maybe TRBD2 (6 bases). The CDR3 contains 14 residues. Trimming removed 2 bases from V and 3 bases from J, with 10 bases in between. CDR3 nucleotide sequence: TGTGCCAGCAGTTTATTACCGGGAGAAGAGACCCAGTACTTC. It yields the protein CASSLLPGEETQYF.

In its sample, this clonotype was seen many times. The CDR3 reads CASSVGVSYEQYF. CDR3 nucleotides: TGTGCCAGCAGTGTAGGTGTCTCCTACGAGCAGTACTTC. The chain couples TRBV12-3 or TRBV12-4 to TRBJ2-7; no reliable D call. CDR3 length equals 13 residues. The ends were cut back, 5 bases at V and 0 bases at J, with 8 bases in the middle.

This clonotype was picked up a small number of times. The CDR3 loop is CASSSGTSGGFYEQYF. CDR3 coding DNA: TGCGCCAGCAGCTCCGGGACTAGCGGGGGGTTCTACGAGCAGTACTTC. The rearrangement links TRBV5-1 to TRBJ2-7, with 15 bases that match TRBD2. Germline V gives CDR1 SGHRS, CDR2 YFSETQ. V was pared by 3 bases and J by 3 bases, with 4 bases of the junction left unmatched. The CDR3 is 16 residues long.

The chain recombines TRBV4-1 with TRBJ1-4, with TRBD1 as a possible D gene (6 bases). CDR3 length: 14 residues. Trimming left V 2 bases short and J 8 bases short, with 12 bases between. CDR1 is MGHRA and CDR2 is YSYEKL in the germline V gene. The DNA for the CDR3 is TGCGCCAGCAGCCAACCAGGGGCAAGGGAAAAACTGTTTTTT. Translation gives CASSQPGAREKLFF.

The chain recombines TRBV20-1 with TRBJ1-5; perhaps TRBD1 as D (5 bases). The V gene lost 1 base and the J gene lost 4 bases, with 17 bases spanning the gap. CDR1 and CDR2 (germline): DFQATT, SNEGSKA (reference sequence). There are 16 residues in the CDR3. CDR3: CSARAAWDAQNQPQHF. The CDR3 DNA follows: TGCAGTGCTAGAGCTGCCTGGGACGCCCAAAATCAGCCCCAGCATTTT.

This clonotype was picked up many times. The chain links TRBV7-2 to TRBJ1-5; D remains unclear. The CDR3 covers 15 residues. Germline V gene lookup returns CDR1 SGHTA and CDR2 FQGNSA. V lost 0 bases and J lost 6, with 12 bases in between. The CDR3 loop reads CASSLASSPGQPQHF. The CDR3 DNA reads as TGTGCCAGCAGCTTAGCTAGCTCCCCCGGTCAGCCCCAGCATTTT.

The chain has TRBV10-3 and TRBJ2-1; 8 bases match TRBD2. J gave up 9 bases and V 6 bases, and 7 bases lay outside the gene matches. Per germline, CDR1 ENHRY and CDR2 SYGVKD. The CDR3 is made up of 13 amino acids. The CDR3 sequence: CAIREREYGEQFF. CDR3 sequence (DNA): TGTGCCATCAGGGAGCGGGAGTACGGTGAGCAGTTCTTC.

Concerning this clonotype itself: Germline and junction disagree at one end, which may indicate a read error. The rearrangement links TRBV7-2 to TRBJ2-2; TRBD2 matches at 12 bases. The CDR3 is 13 amino acids. Looked up from germline, CDR1 is SGHTA and CDR2 is FQGNSA. The CDR3 DNA reads as TGTGCCAGCAGCTTATCTAGCGGGAGGGAGTTGTTTTTT. Its translation: CASSLSSGRELFF.

J is TRBJ2-7 and V is TRBV7-2; 10 nucleotides match TRBD2. Germline CDR1 is SGHTA and CDR2 is FQGNSA. The CDR3 sequence is 15 residues long. The V gene end was trimmed by 1 base and the J gene end by 1 base; junction bases not matched to a gene: 1. CDR3 sequence (DNA): TGTGCCAGCAGCTTAGGGGGACTAGCGTCCTACGAGCAGTACTTC. Its protein is CASSLGGLASYEQYF.

This clonotype was detected many times. The chain links TRBV11-2 to TRBJ2-1, with 7 nucleotides matching TRBD1. The junction had 10 bases not matched to a gene; V was cut back by 4 bases and J by 4 bases. The CDR3 has 16 amino acids. Germline values: CDR1 SGHAT, CDR2 FQNNGV. In nucleotides, the CDR3 is TGTGCCAGCAGCTATCGTATAGGGGGCGCTTACAATGAGCAGTTCTTC. Residues: CASSYRIGGAYNEQFF.

This clonotype was detected ten times or more. CDR3 sequence reads: CASSPSRDSYNEQFF. CDR3 bases: TGTGCCAGCAGCCCATCTCGGGACTCCTACAATGAGCAGTTCTTC. V gene TRBV7-7 combines with J gene TRBJ2-1; D may be TRBD2 (5 bases). Deletions cut 5 bases from V and 0 bases from J, with 11 bases between. CDR3 length equals 15 residues. Germline-derived CDR1 and CDR2 are SSHAT and FNYEAQ (reference sequence).

This clonotype was observed a few times. The genes are TRBV9 and TRBJ2-1; D is undetermined. V was cut by 0 bases and J by 3 bases, with 4 bases left in between. Germline loops: CDR1 SGDLS, CDR2 YYNGEE. The CDR3 runs 13 residues. The DNA of the CDR3 is TGTGCCAGCAGCGTAGGGATCTACAATGAGCAGTTCTTC. It specifies CASSVGIYNEQFF.

The gene calls are TRBV6-2 or TRBV6-3 and TRBJ1-2; D is unresolved. The CDR3 extends over 14 amino acids. The V end was cut by 0 bases, the J end by 4 bases, with 9 bases between. Germline V gene sequence: CDR1 MNHEY, CDR2 SVGEGT. CDR3 nucleotides: TGTGCCAGCAGTTACTCGTGGGTTTTCTATGGCTACACCTTC. It is translated as CASSYSWVFYGYTF.

A few counts support this clonotype. The V call is TRBV7-2, the J call TRBJ2-1; 11 nucleotides match TRBD1. CDR1 is SGHTA, CDR2 FQGNSA, per germline. J lost 10 bases, V lost 5 bases, and 4 bases had no gene match. CDR3 length: 13 amino acids. Here the CDR3 DNA reads TGTGCCAGCAGCGGACAGGGGGCAGGAGAGCAGTTCTTC. Translated: CASSGQGAGEQFF.

The chain recombines TRBV5-1 with TRBJ2-1, with D possibly being TRBD2 (6 bases). CDR3 length: 14 amino acids. Trimming stripped 0 bases from V and 7 bases from J, with 11 bases between. Germline V gives CDR1 SGHRS, CDR2 YFSETQ. The CDR3 nucleotides are TGCGCCAGCAGCTTGGCGGGAGCTCGGAATGAGCAGTTCTTC. Protein product: CASSLAGARNEQFF.

There are a few counts of this clonotype. The chain joins TRBV7-6 to TRBJ1-1; 9 positions match TRBD1. Germline V gene sequence: CDR1 SGHVS, CDR2 FNYEAQ. There are 14 residues in the CDR3. V lost 0 bases, J lost 11 bases, and 7 bases stayed unmatched. The chain's CDR3 is CASSLAGGQGGAFF. The CDR3, as DNA: TGTGCCAGCAGCTTAGCAGGGGGACAGGGAGGCGCTTTCTTT.

This clonotype appeared many times. The V call is TRBV5-1, the J call TRBJ2-7; D is unresolved. Germline CDR1 is SGHRS and CDR2 is YFSETQ. Trimming took off 3 bases at V and 2 bases at J, with 12 bases between the two ends. This CDR3 has 14 amino acids. CDR3 DNA sequence: TGCGCCAGCAGCTCTGGACGGTCGACCTACGAGCAGTACTTC. As protein: CASSSGRSTYEQYF.

The V gene is TRBV2, the J gene TRBJ2-1; D gene uncertain. Germline V lookup: CDR1 SNHLY, CDR2 FYNNEI. There are 14 residues in the CDR3. V lost 4 bases, J lost 5 bases, and 12 bases lay in between. The CDR3 sequence: CASSGWPQDNEQFF. CDR3 bases: TGTGCCAGCAGTGGGTGGCCTCAGGACAATGAGCAGTTCTTC.

This clonotype was recorded many times. This chain links TRBV20-1 with TRBJ2-1, with D possibly matching TRBD2 (6 bases). Germline V gene data show CDR1 as DFQATT and CDR2 as SNEGSKA (reference sequence). The ends were cut back, 5 bases at V and 2 bases at J, with 16 bases in the middle. The CDR3 consists of 15 residues. CDR3 amino acids: CSAHRLGSPYNEQFF. In DNA form, the CDR3 reads TGCAGTGCTCACAGACTAGGAAGTCCCTACAATGAGCAGTTCTTC.